Here is one TCR beta chain with its context. The table lists this clone with a few counts. Its specific antigen is unknown. No base quality information exists; no much larger clone differs at one position. Trimming takes 7 bases from V and 2 bases from J, and the germline ends sit 9 bases apart. Reading from cysteine to phenylalanine, the CDR3 counts 13 amino acids. Here the CDR3 DNA is all that survives: 39 bases in frame from base 1. TCRbeta CDR3 regions were amplified from genomic DNA using the immunoSEQ Assay, a bias-controlled multiplex PCR. The study's own analysis went as follows. Nucleated cell counts per sample were estimated from amplification of reference gene primers within the assay. Sequence reads were collapsed and filtered to measure the absolute abundance of every unique TCRbeta CDR3 rearrangement. For each sample, productive Simpson clonality was calculated as the square root of Simpson's diversity index over productive rearrangements. TCRdb provides this immuneACCESS table in a form limited to in-frame rearrangements. Some clones are lacking; in checked studies, under half of them reflect an unresolved V gene, and why the rest are absent is not known. The V and J calls and clone size were taken over from that table, and D and trimming were inferred from the DNA. The sample profile shows a few hundred thousand clones; 65% to 85% of them were found once. The top ten clonotypes cover roughly 3.5% of the sample.

This record comes from a study of blood T cell repertoires in COVID-19 (dated by TCRdb to 2018 to 2021). With regard to the full study: The collaborator samples originated in the United States, Italy and Spain and spanned the acute and convalescent phases of COVID-19. Samples were obtained from the ongoing ImmuneRACE study (first 160 participants) and from 1,200 or so subjects provided by 6 global collaborators. The repertoires were released in a freely available public database meant as a resource for research on the immune response to SARS-CoV-2. Where available, HLA class I and class II types were taken from metadata supplied by the sample provider and were not determined by assay-based typing. Sample metadata almost always included a de-identified subject ID, COVID-19 status, age in years and sex. The prospective study material was composed of cDNA or gDNA derived from T cells, B-cell-depleted T cells, or PBMCs. Subjects who had been exposed to COVID-19, were actively infected with it, or had recovered from it provided the deeply sampled blood TCRbeta repertoires that made up the dataset.

What the study reported, not specific to this receptor: The amount of clinical and demographic metadata varied by source and participant and was provided uncurated.

In the prospective study, participants were about 18 to 90 years old, resided in about two dozen geographic areas of the United States, and were enrolled through a virtual design. Cohort assignment in the prospective study relied on participant-reported clinical history from a screening survey and a study questionnaire. For ImmuneRACE Cohort 3, a participant was defined as recovered based on two consecutive negative NP/OP PCR tests, clearance by a healthcare professional, or resolution of symptoms. Each participant in the prospective study had whole blood, serum and a nasopharyngeal or oropharyngeal swab collected by mobile phlebotomists. Over an approximately two-month period, participants in the prospective study had the option of providing additional blood draws and questionnaires. Before DNA extraction, blood samples from the prospective study were shipped at room temperature or frozen.

This chain joins TRBV12-3 or TRBV12-4 to TRBJ1-3; a weak D assignment points to TRBD1 (5 bases agree). The source of this sequence is a woman aged 60-75 years who had recovered from COVID-19. Specimen: PBMCs or T cells enriched from blood (not recorded which). The CDR3 region: CASTVTAGNTIYF. The nucleotides are TGTGCCAGCACCGTGACAGCTGGAAACACCATATATTTT.